This T cell receptor beta chain was identified during a study of beta chain features in type 1 diabetes. Germline trimming cut 7 bases from V and 7 bases from J; bases unmatched to any gene: 4. The length of the CDR3 is 13 residues. Germline V gene data show CDR1 as SGHRS and CDR2 as YFSETQ. This clone has more than one count but fewer than ten. Expressed TCRB transcripts were sequenced because the entire RNA isolate underwent reverse transcription. Sequencing used immunoSEQ multiplex PCR; TCRdb keeps in-frame clones, though not all of them. The sample lists 680,000 or so clones, around 16% seen once, with 0.07% to 0.095% in the top ten.

The J gene is TRBJ1-6, the V gene TRBV5-1, with 8 bases identical to TRBD1. This clonotype originated in a man between 18 and 29 years old in good health. Sequencing input: naive CD4+ T cells from blood. The CDR3 reads CASAGQENSPLHF. In DNA form, the CDR3 reads TGCGCCAGCGCGGGACAGGAGAATTCACCCCTCCACTTT. The full variable domain, its missing parts supplied by reference TRBV5-1 and TRBJ1-6, is KAGVTQTPRYLIKTRGQQVTLSCSPISGHRSVSWYQQTPGQGLQFLFEYFSETQRNKGNFPGRFSGRQFSNSRSEMNVSTLELGDSALYLCASAGQENSPLHFGNGTRLTVT.